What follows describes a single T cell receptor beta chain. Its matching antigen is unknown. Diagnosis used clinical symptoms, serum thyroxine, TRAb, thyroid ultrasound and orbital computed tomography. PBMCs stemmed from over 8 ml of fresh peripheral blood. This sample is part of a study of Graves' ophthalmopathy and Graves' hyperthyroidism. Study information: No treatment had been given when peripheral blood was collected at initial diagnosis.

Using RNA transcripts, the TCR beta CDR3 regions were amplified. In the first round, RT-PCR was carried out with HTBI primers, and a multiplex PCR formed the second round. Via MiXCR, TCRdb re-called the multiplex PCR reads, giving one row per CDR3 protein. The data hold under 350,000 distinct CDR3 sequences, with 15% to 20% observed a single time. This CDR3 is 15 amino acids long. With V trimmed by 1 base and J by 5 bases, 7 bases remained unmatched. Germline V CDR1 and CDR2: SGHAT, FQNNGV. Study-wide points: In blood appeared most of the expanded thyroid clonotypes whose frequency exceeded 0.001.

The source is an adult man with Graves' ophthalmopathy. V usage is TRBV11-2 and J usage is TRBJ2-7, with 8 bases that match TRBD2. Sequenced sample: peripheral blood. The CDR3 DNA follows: TGTGCCAGCAGCTTAGGTTCGGGAGGGCCAAACGAGCAGTACTTC. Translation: CASSLGSGGPNEQYF.